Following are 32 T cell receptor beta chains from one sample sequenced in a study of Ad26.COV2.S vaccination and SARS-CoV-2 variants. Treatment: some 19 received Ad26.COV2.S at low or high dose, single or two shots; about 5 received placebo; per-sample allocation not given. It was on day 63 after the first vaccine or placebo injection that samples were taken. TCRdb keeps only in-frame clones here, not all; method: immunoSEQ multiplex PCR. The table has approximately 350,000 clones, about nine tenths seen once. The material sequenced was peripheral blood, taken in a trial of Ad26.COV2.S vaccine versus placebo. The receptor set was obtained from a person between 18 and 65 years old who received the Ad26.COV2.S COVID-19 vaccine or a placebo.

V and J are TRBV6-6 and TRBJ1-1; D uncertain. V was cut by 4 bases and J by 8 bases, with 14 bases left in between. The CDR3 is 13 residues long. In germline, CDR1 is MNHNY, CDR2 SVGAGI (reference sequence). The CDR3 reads CASSWVLKEEAFF. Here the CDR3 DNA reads TGTGCCAGCAGTTGGGTGTTGAAGGAGGAAGCTTTCTTT.

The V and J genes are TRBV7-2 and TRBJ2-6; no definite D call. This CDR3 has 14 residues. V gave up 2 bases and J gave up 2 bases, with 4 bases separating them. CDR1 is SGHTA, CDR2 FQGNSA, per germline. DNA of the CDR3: TGTGCCAGCAGCTTAACTCCTGGGGCCAACGTCCTGACTTTC. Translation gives CASSLTPGANVLTF.

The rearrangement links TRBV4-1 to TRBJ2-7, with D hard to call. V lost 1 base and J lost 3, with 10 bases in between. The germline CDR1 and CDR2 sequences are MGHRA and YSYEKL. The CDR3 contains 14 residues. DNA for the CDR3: TGCGCCAGCAGCCAAGCTGGGGTTGTCTACGAGCAGTACTTC. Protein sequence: CASSQAGVVYEQYF.

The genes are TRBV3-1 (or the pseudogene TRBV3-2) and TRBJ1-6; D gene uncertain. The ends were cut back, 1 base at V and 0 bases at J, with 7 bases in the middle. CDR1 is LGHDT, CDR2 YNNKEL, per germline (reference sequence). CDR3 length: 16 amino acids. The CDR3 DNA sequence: TGTGCCAGCAGCCAAGCCTTCTACTCCTATAATTCACCCCTCCACTTT. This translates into CASSQAFYSYNSPLHF.

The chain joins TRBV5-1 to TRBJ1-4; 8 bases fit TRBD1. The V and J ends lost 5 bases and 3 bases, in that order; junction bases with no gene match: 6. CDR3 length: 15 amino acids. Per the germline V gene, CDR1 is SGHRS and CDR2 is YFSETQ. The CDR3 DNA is TGCGCCAGCAGATTCAGGGGGCGAGCTAATGAAAAACTGTTTTTT. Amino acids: CASRFRGRANEKLFF.

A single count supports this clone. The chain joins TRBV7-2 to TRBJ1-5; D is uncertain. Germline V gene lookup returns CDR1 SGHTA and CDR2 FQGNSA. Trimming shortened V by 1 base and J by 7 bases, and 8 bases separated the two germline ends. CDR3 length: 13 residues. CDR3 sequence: CASSLVLGQPQHF. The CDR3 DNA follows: TGTGCCAGCAGCTTAGTATTGGGGCAGCCCCAGCATTTT.

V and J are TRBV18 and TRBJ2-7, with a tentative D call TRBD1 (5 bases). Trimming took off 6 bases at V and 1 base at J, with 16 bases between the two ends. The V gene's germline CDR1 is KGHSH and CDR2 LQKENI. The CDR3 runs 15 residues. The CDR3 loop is CASSLGVEESYEQYF. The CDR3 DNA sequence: TGTGCCAGCTCTCTAGGGGTTGAGGAATCCTACGAGCAGTACTTC.

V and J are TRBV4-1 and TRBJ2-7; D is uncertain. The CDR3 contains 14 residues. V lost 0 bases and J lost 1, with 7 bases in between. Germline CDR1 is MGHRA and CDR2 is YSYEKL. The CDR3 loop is CASSQDARSYEQYF. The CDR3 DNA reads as TGCGCCAGCAGCCAAGACGCGCGATCCTACGAGCAGTACTTC.

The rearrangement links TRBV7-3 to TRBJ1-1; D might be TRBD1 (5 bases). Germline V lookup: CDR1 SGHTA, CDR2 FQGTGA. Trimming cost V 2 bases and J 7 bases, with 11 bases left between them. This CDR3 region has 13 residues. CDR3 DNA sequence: TGTGCCAGCAGCTTACAGGGTGGGGGTGAAGCTTTCTTT. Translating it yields CASSLQGGGEAFF.

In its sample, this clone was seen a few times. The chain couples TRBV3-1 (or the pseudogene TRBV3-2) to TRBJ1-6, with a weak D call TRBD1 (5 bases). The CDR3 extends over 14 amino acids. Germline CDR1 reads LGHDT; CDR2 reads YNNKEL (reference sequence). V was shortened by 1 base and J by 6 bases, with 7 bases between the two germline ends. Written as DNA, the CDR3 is TGTGCCAGCAGCCAAGGAAGGGGTAATTCACCCCTCCACTTT. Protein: CASSQGRGNSPLHF.

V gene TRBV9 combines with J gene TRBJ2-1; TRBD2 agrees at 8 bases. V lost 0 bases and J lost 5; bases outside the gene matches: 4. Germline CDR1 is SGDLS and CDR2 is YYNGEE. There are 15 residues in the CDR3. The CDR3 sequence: CASSVVSGVNNEQFF. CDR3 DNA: TGTGCCAGCAGCGTAGTTAGCGGGGTAAACAATGAGCAGTTCTTC. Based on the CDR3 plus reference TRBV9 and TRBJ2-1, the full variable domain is DSGVTQTPKHLITATGQRVTLRCSPRSGDLSVYWYQQSLDQGLQFLIQYYNGEERAKGNILERFSAQQFPDLHSELNLSSLELGDSALYFCASSVVSGVNNEQFFGPGTRLTVL.

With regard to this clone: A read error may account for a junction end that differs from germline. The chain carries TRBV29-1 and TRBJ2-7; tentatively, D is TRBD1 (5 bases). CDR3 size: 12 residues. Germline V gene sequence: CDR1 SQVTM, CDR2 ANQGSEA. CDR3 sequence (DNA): TGCAGCGTCGAAGACAGATACTACGAGCAGTACTTC. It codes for CSVEDRYYEQYF.

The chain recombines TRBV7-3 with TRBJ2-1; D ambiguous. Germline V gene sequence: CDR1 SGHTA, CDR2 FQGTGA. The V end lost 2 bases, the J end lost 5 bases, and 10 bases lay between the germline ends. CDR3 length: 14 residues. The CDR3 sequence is CASSLAAGNNEQFF. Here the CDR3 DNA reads TGTGCCAGCAGCTTAGCGGCAGGAAACAATGAGCAGTTCTTC.

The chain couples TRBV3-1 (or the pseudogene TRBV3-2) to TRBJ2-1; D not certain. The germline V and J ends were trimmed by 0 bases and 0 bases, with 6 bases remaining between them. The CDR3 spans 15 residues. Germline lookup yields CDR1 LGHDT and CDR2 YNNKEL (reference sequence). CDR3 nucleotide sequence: TGTGCCAGCAGCCAAGATCTGGTCTCCTACAATGAGCAGTTCTTC. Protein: CASSQDLVSYNEQFF.

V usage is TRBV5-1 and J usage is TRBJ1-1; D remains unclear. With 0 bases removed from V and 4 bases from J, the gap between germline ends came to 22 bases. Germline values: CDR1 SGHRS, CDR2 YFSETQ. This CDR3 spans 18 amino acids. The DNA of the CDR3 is TGCGCCAGCAGCTTGGGATCCTATCGTTGGGGTGGTAGCACTGAAGCTTTCTTT. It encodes CASSLGSYRWGGSTEAFF.

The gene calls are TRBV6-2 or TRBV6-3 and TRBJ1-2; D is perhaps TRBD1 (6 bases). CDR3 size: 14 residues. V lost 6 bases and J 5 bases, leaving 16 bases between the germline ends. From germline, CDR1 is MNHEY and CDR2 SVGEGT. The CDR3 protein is CASRYLGGSYGYTF. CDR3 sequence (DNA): TGTGCCAGCAGATACCTGGGGGGCAGTTATGGCTACACCTTC.

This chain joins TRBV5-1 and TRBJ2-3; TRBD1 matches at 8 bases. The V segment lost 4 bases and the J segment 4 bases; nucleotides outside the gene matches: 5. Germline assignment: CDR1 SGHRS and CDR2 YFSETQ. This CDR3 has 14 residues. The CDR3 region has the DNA TGCGCCAGCAGCATAGACAGGGGCGCAGATACGCAGTATTTT. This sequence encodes CASSIDRGADTQYF. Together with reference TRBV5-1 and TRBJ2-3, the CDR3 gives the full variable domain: KAGVTQTPRYLIKTRGQQVTLSCSPISGHRSVSWYQQTPGQGLQFLFEYFSETQRNKGNFPGRFSGRQFSNSRSEMNVSTLELGDSALYLCASSIDRGADTQYFGPGTRLTVL.

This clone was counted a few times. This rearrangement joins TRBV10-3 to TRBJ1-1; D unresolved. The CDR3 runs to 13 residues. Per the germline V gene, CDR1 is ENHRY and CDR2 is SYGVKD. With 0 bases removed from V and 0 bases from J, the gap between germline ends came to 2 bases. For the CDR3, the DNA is TGTGCCATCAGTGAGTCATTGAACACTGAAGCTTTCTTT. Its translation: CAISESLNTEAFF.

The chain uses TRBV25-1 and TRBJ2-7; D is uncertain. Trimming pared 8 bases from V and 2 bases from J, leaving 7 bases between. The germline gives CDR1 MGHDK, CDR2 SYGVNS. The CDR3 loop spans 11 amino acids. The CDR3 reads CASGPAYEQYF. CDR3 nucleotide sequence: TGTGCCAGCGGCCCGGCCTACGAGCAGTACTTC.

This CDR3 is CAWRPLMLRGYTF. The CDR3 DNA is TGTGCCTGGAGGCCCCTTATGCTTCGCGGCTACACCTTC. The chain recombines TRBV30 with TRBJ1-2; D is unclear. The germline V gene has CDR1 GTSNPN and CDR2 SVGIG (reference sequence). The ends were cut back, 3 bases at V and 8 bases at J, with 16 bases in the middle. The CDR3 totals 13 residues.

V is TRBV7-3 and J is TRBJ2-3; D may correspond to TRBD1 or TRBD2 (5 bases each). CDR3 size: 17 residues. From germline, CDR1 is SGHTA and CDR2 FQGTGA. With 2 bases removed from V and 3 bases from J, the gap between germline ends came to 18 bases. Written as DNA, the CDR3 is TGTGCCAGCAGCTTAGGCCGAGGGGTCCGCACGACAGATACGCAGTATTTT. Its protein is CASSLGRGVRTTDTQYF.

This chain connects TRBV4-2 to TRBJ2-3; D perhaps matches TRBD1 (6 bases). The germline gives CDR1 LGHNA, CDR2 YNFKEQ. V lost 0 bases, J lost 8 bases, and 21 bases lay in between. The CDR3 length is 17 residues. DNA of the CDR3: TGTGCCAGCAGCCAAGATTTTCGGGCAGGGGACCTGGGTACGCAGTATTTT. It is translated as CASSQDFRAGDLGTQYF.

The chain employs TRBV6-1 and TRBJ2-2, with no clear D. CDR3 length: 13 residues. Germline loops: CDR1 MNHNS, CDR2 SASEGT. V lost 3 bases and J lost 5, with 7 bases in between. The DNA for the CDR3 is TGTGCCAGCAGTGACACAAGGACCGGGGAGCTGTTTTTT. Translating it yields CASSDTRTGELFF.

The CDR3 coding sequence is TGTGCCTGGAGTAGATCACAGGGGTGGGATGGCTACACCTTC. Translating it yields CAWSRSQGWDGYTF. V is TRBV30 and J is TRBJ1-2, with 7 bases fitting TRBD1. The length of the CDR3 is 14 residues. Germline assignment: CDR1 GTSNPN and CDR2 SVGIG (reference sequence). The junction had 9 bases not matched to a gene; V was cut back by 2 bases and J by 6 bases.

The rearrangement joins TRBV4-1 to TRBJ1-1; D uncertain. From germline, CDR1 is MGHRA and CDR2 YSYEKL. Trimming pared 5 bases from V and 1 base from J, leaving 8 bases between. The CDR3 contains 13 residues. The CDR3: CASSSGPNTEAFF. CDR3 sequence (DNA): TGCGCCAGCAGCAGTGGACCGAACACTGAAGCTTTCTTT.

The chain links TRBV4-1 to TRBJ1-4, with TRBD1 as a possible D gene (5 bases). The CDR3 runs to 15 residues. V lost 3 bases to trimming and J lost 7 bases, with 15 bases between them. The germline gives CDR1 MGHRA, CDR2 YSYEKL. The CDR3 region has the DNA TGCGCCAGCAGCCACCGAATGGGGGACCCTGAAAAACTGTTTTTT. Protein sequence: CASSHRMGDPEKLFF.

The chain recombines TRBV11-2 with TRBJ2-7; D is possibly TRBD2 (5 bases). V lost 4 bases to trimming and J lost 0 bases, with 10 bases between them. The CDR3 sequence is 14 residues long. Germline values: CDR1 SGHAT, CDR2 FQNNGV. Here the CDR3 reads CASSSGLSSYEQYF. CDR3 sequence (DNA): TGTGCCAGCAGCTCAGGACTGAGCTCCTACGAGCAGTACTTC.

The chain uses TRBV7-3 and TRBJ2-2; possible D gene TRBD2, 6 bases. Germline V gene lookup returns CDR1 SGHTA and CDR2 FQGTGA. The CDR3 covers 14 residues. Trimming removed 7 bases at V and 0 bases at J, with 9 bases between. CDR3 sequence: CASTGGSNTGELFF. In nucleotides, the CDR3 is TGTGCCAGCACTGGGGGGTCGAACACCGGGGAGCTGTTTTTT.

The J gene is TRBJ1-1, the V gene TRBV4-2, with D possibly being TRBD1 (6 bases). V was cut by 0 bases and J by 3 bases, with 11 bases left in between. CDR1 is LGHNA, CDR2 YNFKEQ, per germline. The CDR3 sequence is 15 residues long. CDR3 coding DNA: TGTGCCAGCAGCCAAGAGGAGGGGGTCGACACTGAAGCTTTCTTT. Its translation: CASSQEEGVDTEAFF.

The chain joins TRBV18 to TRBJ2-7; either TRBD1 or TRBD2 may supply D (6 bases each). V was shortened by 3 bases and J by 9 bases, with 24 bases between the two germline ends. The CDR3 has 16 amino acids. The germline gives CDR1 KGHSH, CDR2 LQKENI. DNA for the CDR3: TGTGCCAGCTCACCGAACCAAGTCCGGGGGCCTGGGGGGCAGTACTTC. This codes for CASSPNQVRGPGGQYF.

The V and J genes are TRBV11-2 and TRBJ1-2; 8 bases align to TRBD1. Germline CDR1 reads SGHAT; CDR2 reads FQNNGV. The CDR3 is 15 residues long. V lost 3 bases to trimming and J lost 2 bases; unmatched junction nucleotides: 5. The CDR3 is CASSFRTGPNYGYTF. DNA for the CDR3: TGTGCCAGCAGCTTCCGGACAGGGCCCAACTATGGCTACACCTTC.

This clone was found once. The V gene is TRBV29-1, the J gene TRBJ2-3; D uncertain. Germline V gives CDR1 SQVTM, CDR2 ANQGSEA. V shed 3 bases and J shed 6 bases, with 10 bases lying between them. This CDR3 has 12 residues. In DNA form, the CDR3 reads TGCAGCGTTGATGTCGATCCGGATACGCAGTATTTT. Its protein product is CSVDVDPDTQYF.